The 22 T cell receptor beta chains given below trace back to one sample, sequenced in a study of cytomegalovirus exposure and HLA in healthy donors. PCR amplification relied on 60 Vbeta primers (plus 13 Jbeta primers). TCRdb's copy holds only in-frame clones and misses some; the assay was immunoSEQ multiplex PCR. This sample has roughly 100,000 clones, with over 75% found just once. The sample taken for sequencing was PBMCs. Receptor source: a man aged 55 to 70 in good health and CMV-seronegative.

The chain combines TRBV5-6 with TRBJ1-6; TRBD1 agrees at 12 bases. Germline assignment: CDR1 SGHDT and CDR2 YYEEEE. Trimming cost V 3 bases and J 10 bases; bases outside gene matches: 5. The CDR3 covers 15 residues. CDR3 sequence: CASSWGQGAHSPLHF. The CDR3 coding sequence is TGTGCCAGCAGCTGGGGACAGGGGGCTCACTCACCCCTCCACTTT.

This chain joins TRBV19 and TRBJ2-1; D possibly corresponds to TRBD2 (6 bases). The CDR3 runs to 14 residues. From germline, CDR1 is LNHDA and CDR2 SQIVND (reference sequence). Trimming removed 3 bases from V and 6 bases from J, with 12 bases in between. CDR3 nucleotide sequence: TGTGCCAGTAGTATTCGGACTAACCCCAATGAGCAGTTCTTC. Residues: CASSIRTNPNEQFF. The full variable domain, its missing parts supplied by reference TRBV19 and TRBJ2-1, is DGGITQSPKYLFRKEGQNVTLSCEQNLNHDAMYWYRQDPGQGLRLIYYSQIVNDFQKGDIAEGYSVSREKKESFPLTVTSAQKNPTAFYLCASSIRTNPNEQFFGPGTRLTVL.

The chain is built from TRBV9 and TRBJ1-4, with D unresolved. This CDR3 spans 14 amino acids. Germline assignment: CDR1 SGDLS and CDR2 YYNGEE. Trimming took off 3 bases at V and 2 bases at J, with 8 bases between the two ends. CDR3 loop: CASSEDSTNEKLFF. The CDR3 coding sequence is TGTGCCAGCAGCGAGGACTCTACTAATGAAAAACTGTTTTTT.

This chain joins TRBV7-2 and TRBJ2-3; D unresolved. CDR1 and CDR2 (germline): SGHTA, FQGNSA. This CDR3 is built from 15 residues. V dropped 1 base and J dropped 4 bases, with 12 bases sitting between them. The CDR3: CASSLEFAVPDTQYF. CDR3 nucleotides: TGTGCCAGCAGCTTAGAGTTTGCAGTCCCAGATACGCAGTATTTT.

The V gene is TRBV14, the J gene TRBJ1-3; D remains unclear. The CDR3 totals 14 residues. Germline V gene lookup returns CDR1 SGHDN and CDR2 FVKESK. Deletions cut 1 base from V and 2 bases from J, with 6 bases between. This CDR3 reads CASSQGGTGNTIYF. Written as DNA, the CDR3 is TGTGCCAGCAGCCAAGGCGGGACTGGAAACACCATATATTTT.

This chain connects TRBV4-2 to TRBJ2-1, with D hard to call. The CDR3 has 15 residues. Looked up from germline, CDR1 is LGHNA and CDR2 is YNFKEQ. Trimming left V 1 base short and J 0 bases short, with 7 bases between. CDR3 in amino acids: CASSQGPGSYNEQFF. The DNA for the CDR3 is TGTGCCAGCAGCCAAGGGCCGGGCTCCTACAATGAGCAGTTCTTC.

V gene TRBV7-2 combines with J gene TRBJ2-5, with D possibly TRBD1 on 5 matching bases. Trimming took off 1 base at V and 4 bases at J, with 16 bases between the two ends. The V gene's germline CDR1 is SGHTA and CDR2 FQGNSA. The CDR3 runs to 16 residues. The CDR3 spells CASSLVLRAGSETQYF. CDR3 coding DNA: TGTGCCAGCAGCTTAGTGCTCAGGGCAGGCTCAGAGACCCAGTACTTC.

This chain links TRBV28 with TRBJ1-5; TRBD1 might be the D (5 bases). The CDR3 has 18 residues. Deletions cut 3 bases from V and 0 bases from J, with 18 bases between. Germline CDR1 reads MDHEN; CDR2 reads SYDVKM. The CDR3 nucleotides are TGTGCCAGCAGTTTGGATCGGAACAGGCCCTATAGCAATCAGCCCCAGCATTTT. This gives the protein CASSLDRNRPYSNQPQHF.

The V and J genes are TRBV7-9 and TRBJ2-7, with D perhaps matching TRBD1 (5 bases). CDR1 and CDR2 (germline): SEHNR, FQNEAQ (reference sequence). CDR3 length: 16 amino acids. CDR3 sequence reads: CSSSPQGLTSSYEQYV. The CDR3 nucleotides read TGTTCCAGCAGCCCCCAGGGCCTTACGAGCTCCTACGAGCAGTACGTC.

The rearrangement uses TRBV5-4 and TRBJ2-3; 10 nucleotides match TRBD2. The CDR3 is 17 residues long. With V trimmed by 0 bases and J by 1 base, 5 bases remained unmatched. Germline-derived CDR1 and CDR2 are SGHNT and YYREEE (reference sequence). The CDR3 DNA reads as TGTGCCAGCAGCTTGGATGGGCTAGCGGGGGGCACAGATACGCAGTATTTT. This codes for CASSLDGLAGGTDTQYF. The complete variable domain, with remaining parts taken from reference TRBV5-4 and TRBJ2-3, reads ETGVTQSPTHLIKTRGQQVTLRCSSQSGHNTVSWYQQALGQGPQFIFQYYREEENGRGNFPPRFSGLQFPNYSSELNVNALELDDSALYLCASSLDGLAGGTDTQYFGPGTRLTVL.

The chain is built from TRBV10-3 and TRBJ1-5, with D perhaps matching TRBD1 (5 bases). Germline lookup yields CDR1 ENHRY and CDR2 SYGVKD. The CDR3 has 16 residues. V was clipped by 1 base and J by 1 base, with 11 bases between them. DNA of the CDR3: TGTGCCATCAGTGAGTTCGGGGAGGGGAGCAATCAGCCCCAGCATTTT. Translation: CAISEFGEGSNQPQHF.

Points on this clone: At one end, the junction sequence differs from germline, possibly due to a read error. This chain links TRBV5-1 with TRBJ2-1; D remains unclear. The CDR3 consists of 14 residues. The V gene's germline CDR1 is SGHRS and CDR2 YFSETQ. In DNA, the CDR3 is TGCGCCAGCACCTTGATGAGCTCCTACAATGAGCAGTTCTTC. Translated, it gives CASTLMSSYNEQFF. Complete variable domain (other parts from reference TRBV5-1 and TRBJ2-1): KAGVTQTPRYLIKTRGQQVTLSCSPISGHRSVSWYQQTPGQGLQFLFEYFSETQRNKGNFPGRFSGRQFSNSRSEMNVSTLELGDSALYLCASTLMSSYNEQFFGPGTRLTVL.

J is TRBJ2-2 and V is TRBV5-1; D is possibly TRBD2 (6 bases). Trimming took off 4 bases at V and 4 bases at J, with 20 bases between the two ends. Looked up from germline, CDR1 is SGHRS and CDR2 is YFSETQ. The CDR3 runs to 17 residues. The CDR3 loop reads CASSGPPAGLGTGELFF. The CDR3 DNA reads as TGCGCCAGCAGCGGGCCTCCGGCGGGGTTGGGCACCGGGGAGCTGTTTTTT.

The chain has TRBV4-2 and TRBJ1-1, with 8 bases fitting TRBD1. The CDR3 runs to 13 residues. The junction had 0 bases not matched to a gene; V was cut back by 0 bases and J by 6 bases. Germline CDR1 reads LGHNA; CDR2 reads YNFKEQ. CDR3: CASSQDRGPEAFF. The CDR3 coding sequence is TGTGCCAGCAGCCAAGACAGGGGGCCTGAAGCTTTCTTT.

This clone was observed a few times. This chain uses TRBV5-4 with TRBJ2-2; D perhaps matches TRBD1 (7 bases). The CDR3 has 15 amino acids. Trimming took 6 bases from V and 3 from J, leaving 15 bases between them. Germline CDR1 SGHNT, CDR2 YYREEE (reference sequence). In nucleotides, the CDR3 is TGTGCCAGCACCCTTCGGGGGACAGACACCGGGGAGCTGTTTTTT. Its protein is CASTLRGTDTGELFF. Based on the CDR3 plus reference TRBV5-4 and TRBJ2-2, the full variable domain is ETGVTQSPTHLIKTRGQQVTLRCSSQSGHNTVSWYQQALGQGPQFIFQYYREEENGRGNFPPRFSGLQFPNYSSELNVNALELDDSALYLCASTLRGTDTGELFFGEGSRLTVL.

The chain couples TRBV9 to TRBJ2-3; TRBD2 aligns across 14 bases. The length of the CDR3 is 16 residues. V lost 4 bases to trimming and J lost 6 bases; unmatched junction nucleotides: 7. Per germline, CDR1 SGDLS and CDR2 YYNGEE. The CDR3 is CASSLTSGGAGDTQYF. The DNA of the CDR3 is TGTGCCAGCAGCTTGACTAGCGGGGGGGCGGGGGATACGCAGTATTTT. Full variable domain (outside the CDR3, taken from reference TRBV9 and TRBJ2-3): DSGVTQTPKHLITATGQRVTLRCSPRSGDLSVYWYQQSLDQGLQFLIQYYNGEERAKGNILERFSAQQFPDLHSELNLSSLELGDSALYFCASSLTSGGAGDTQYFGPGTRLTVL.

The CDR3 sequence: CATSSGYGNTIYF. The CDR3 DNA reads TGTGCCACCTCGTCCGGTTACGGAAACACCATATATTTT. The chain is built from TRBV2 and TRBJ1-3, with unresolved D. Per the germline V gene, CDR1 is SNHLY and CDR2 is FYNNEI. The CDR3 is 13 residues long. Trimming stripped 10 bases from V and 4 bases from J, with 14 bases between.

The chain is built from TRBV2 and TRBJ1-5, with D tentatively TRBD1 (6 bases). This CDR3 region has 15 residues. Germline CDR1 reads SNHLY; CDR2 reads FYNNEI. The V and J ends lost 10 bases and 4 bases respectively, with 20 bases between them. In DNA, the CDR3 is TGTGCCACCGCTCTAGATAGACAGGTAAATCAGCCCCAGCATTTT. Translated: CATALDRQVNQPQHF.

J is TRBJ1-5 and V is TRBV28; TRBD1 might be the D (6 bases). V was cut by 8 bases and J by 6 bases, with 23 bases left in between. The CDR3 is made up of 16 amino acids. Per germline, CDR1 MDHEN and CDR2 SYDVKM. The CDR3 loop is CASPPGGSVLGQPQHF. CDR3 bases: TGTGCCAGCCCTCCGGGGGGCTCTGTGCTAGGTCAGCCCCAGCATTTT.

In this sample, this clone turned up a few times. In DNA, the CDR3 is TGTGCCTTAAAAGGACAGCAAGAGACCCAGTACTTC. Protein sequence: CALKGQQETQYF. V is TRBV30 and J is TRBJ2-5, with D tentatively TRBD1 (6 bases). The CDR3 has 12 residues. The V end lost 7 bases, the J end lost 2 bases, and 11 bases lay between the germline ends. Germline values: CDR1 GTSNPN, CDR2 SVGIG (reference sequence).

This chain uses TRBV5-1 with TRBJ2-1, with D maybe TRBD2 (7 bases). Germline V gives CDR1 SGHRS, CDR2 YFSETQ. Trimming removed 5 bases at V and 4 bases at J, with 13 bases between. The CDR3 covers 14 residues. Written as DNA, the CDR3 is TGCGCCAGCAGTCGGGGGGCCCTTTACAATGAGCAGTTCTTC. This encodes CASSRGALYNEQFF.

This clone is medium-sized within its sample. CDR3 amino acids: CASSPEQGNYGYTF. As DNA, the CDR3 is TGTGCCAGCTCACCTGAGCAGGGAAACTATGGCTACACCTTC. The chain carries TRBV18 and TRBJ1-2; TRBD1 might be the D (5 bases). The germline CDR1 and CDR2 sequences are KGHSH and LQKENI. The CDR3 covers 14 residues. Trimming left V 3 bases short and J 2 bases short, with 10 bases between.